These 11 T cell receptor beta chains originate from one sample sequenced in a study of T-cell reconstitution after alpha-beta-depleted transplantation in children. The authors prepared the TCRbeta library with unique molecular identifiers. Using its own MiXCR run on the PCR reads, TCRdb lists one record per CDR3 protein. The table includes just under 550,000 distinct CDR3 sequences, 18% detected once. Material: PBMCs from the stem cell graft donor, obtained from the stem cell graft. These TCRs come from a human donor who donated a stem cell graft to a child with acute lymphoblastic leukemia.

This rearrangement joins TRBV2 to TRBJ2-5; 8 positions match TRBD1. This CDR3 is 15 amino acids long. With 6 bases clipped from V and 2 bases from J, the junction kept 8 bases outside the gene matches. Germline V gene lookup returns CDR1 SNHLY and CDR2 FYNNEI. The CDR3 nucleotides read TGTGCCAGCAGATGGGGGACAGGACCTCAAGAGACCCAGTACTTC. Translating gives CASRWGTGPQETQYF.

The sample holds a few counts of this clonotype. The chain recombines TRBV9 with TRBJ2-7; 11 nucleotides align to TRBD2. Germline V CDR1 and CDR2: SGDLS, YYNGEE. The CDR3 length is 16 residues. V dropped 0 bases and J dropped 0; count of bases not matched to a gene: 2. CDR3 bases: TGTGCCAGCAGCGTAGCTAGCGGGAGGCCCTCCTACGAGCAGTACTTC. Its translation is CASSVASGRPSYEQYF.

V usage is TRBV5-5 and J usage is TRBJ1-3; D is unresolved. Germline CDR1 reads SGHKS; CDR2 reads YYEKEE (reference sequence). The CDR3 loop spans 14 amino acids. V was trimmed by 6 bases and J by 1 base, leaving 11 bases between them. The CDR3 reads CASTDYRSGNTIYF. CDR3 coding DNA: TGTGCCAGCACCGACTACAGATCTGGAAACACCATATATTTT.

This clonotype was observed a few times. V and J are TRBV4-1 and TRBJ2-7, with D possibly called TRBD1 or TRBD2 (5 bases each). The CDR3 spans 19 residues. Germline loops: CDR1 MGHRA, CDR2 YSYEKL. V was trimmed by 0 bases and J by 2 bases, leaving 23 bases between them. In DNA form, the CDR3 reads TGCGCCAGCAGCCAAGATCCCGTCCCCCTGGGACCGCCACCCTACGAGCAGTACTTC. Amino acids: CASSQDPVPLGPPPYEQYF.

This clonotype was counted a few times. The chain carries TRBV25-1 and TRBJ2-7; D call uncertain. Germline assignment: CDR1 MGHDK and CDR2 SYGVNS. Trimming cost V 4 bases and J 0 bases, with 13 bases left between them. This CDR3 comprises 15 residues. The CDR3 nucleotides read TGTGCCAGCAGTGGACTGCTTTGGGGCTCCTACGAGCAGTACTTC. It specifies CASSGLLWGSYEQYF.

In this sample, this clonotype turned up a few times. The J gene is TRBJ2-5, the V gene TRBV15, with a tentative D call TRBD2 (7 bases). Per the germline V gene, CDR1 is LNHNV and CDR2 is YYDKDF (reference sequence). Trimming left V 7 bases short and J 2 bases short, with 23 bases between. The CDR3 runs 17 residues. The DNA for the CDR3 is TGTGCCACCACCCAAGGTGGGGGGGCCCTGTTACAAGAGACCCAGTACTTC. It is translated as CATTQGGGALLQETQYF.

In this sample, this clonotype turned up a few times. The V gene is TRBV2, the J gene TRBJ2-2; the D call may be TRBD1 or TRBD2 (5 bases each). Germline V CDR1 and CDR2: SNHLY, FYNNEI. The CDR3 covers 16 residues. V was pared by 6 bases and J by 5 bases, with 19 bases between. DNA of the CDR3: TGTGCCAGCAGGGGCTCCGGGACGGTGGGGACCGGGGAGCTGTTTTTT. It specifies CASRGSGTVGTGELFF.

In its sample, this clonotype was seen a few times. V usage is TRBV5-5 and J usage is TRBJ1-5; the D is unclear. Per germline, CDR1 SGHKS and CDR2 YYEKEE (reference sequence). The CDR3 length is 15 residues. Trimming took 0 bases from V and 5 from J, leaving 12 bases between them. DNA of the CDR3: TGTGCCAGCAGCTTGGACAGCCCAAGGCATCAGCCCCAGCATTTT. Protein product: CASSLDSPRHQPQHF.

This chain connects TRBV9 to TRBJ2-5, with a tentative D call TRBD2 (6 bases). V shed 0 bases and J shed 5 bases, with 11 bases lying between them. CDR3 length equals 14 residues. The V gene's germline CDR1 is SGDLS and CDR2 YYNGEE. The CDR3 DNA follows: TGTGCCAGCAGCGTAGGGAGGGTTGTGGAGACCCAGTACTTC. Encoded protein: CASSVGRVVETQYF.

This chain links TRBV20-1 with TRBJ2-1, with TRBD2 matching over 7 bases. From germline, CDR1 is DFQATT and CDR2 SNEGSKA (reference sequence). Trimming took 2 bases from V and 0 from J; bases not matched to a gene: 7. The CDR3 runs 16 residues. The CDR3 sequence is CSARLLERDSYNEQFF. The CDR3 DNA is TGCAGTGCTAGACTTCTAGAGCGGGACTCCTACAATGAGCAGTTCTTC.

In the case of this clonotype: Being one base from a much bigger clone, this may be a read error. The chain links TRBV5-1 to TRBJ2-5, with 8 nucleotides matching TRBD1. Germline CDR1 reads SGHRS; CDR2 reads YFSETQ. The CDR3 runs to 15 residues. The CDR3 DNA follows: TGCGCCAGCGGCTTGGAGCAGGGGGCGTCGGAGACCCAGTACTTC. Its protein product is CASGLEQGASETQYF.